The 23 T cell receptor beta chains listed next were all sequenced from one sample in a study of blood T cell repertoires in COVID-19. Repertoires were generated with immunoSEQ multiplex PCR, while TCRdb's copy carries only in-frame clones and drops some. The data hold 150,000 to 200,000 clones, with about 86% observed a single time. Input material: peripheral blood. These receptors came from a woman aged 80 or over with acute or convalescent COVID-19.

The chain carries TRBV9 and TRBJ2-5; tentatively, D is TRBD1 (5 bases). CDR1 and CDR2 from the germline V gene are SGDLS and YYNGEE. V was cut by 0 bases and J by 4 bases, with 7 bases left in between. CDR3 length equals 13 residues. This chain's CDR3 is CASSVGGSETQYF. The DNA of the CDR3 is TGTGCCAGCAGCGTAGGGGGCTCAGAGACCCAGTACTTC.

The chain links TRBV7-3 to TRBJ2-1; TRBD1 agrees at 9 bases. This CDR3 has 12 amino acids. V shed 4 bases and J 12 bases; nucleotides not matched to a gene: 4. The germline V gene has CDR1 SGHTA and CDR2 FQGTGA. CDR3 DNA: TGTGCCAGCAGCTCGACAGGGGGTGGGCAGTTCTTC. Its protein is CASSSTGGGQFF.

This clone was found once. The chain combines TRBV28 with TRBJ1-3, with D tentatively TRBD1 (5 bases). This CDR3 is 13 amino acids long. Trimming shortened V by 5 bases and J by 5 bases, and 10 bases separated the two germline ends. Germline values: CDR1 MDHEN, CDR2 SYDVKM. CDR3 sequence (DNA): TGTGCCAGCAGTCAGGGTTGGAGAAACACCATATATTTT. Translation gives CASSQGWRNTIYF. The full variable domain, rest sourced from reference TRBV28 and TRBJ1-3, is DVKVTQSSRYLVKRTGEKVFLECVQDMDHENMFWYRQDPGLGLRLIYFSYDVKMKEKGDIPEGYSVSREKKERFSLILESASTNQTSMYLCASSQGWRNTIYFGEGSWLTVV.

The chain combines TRBV27 with TRBJ1-2, with 12 bases fitting TRBD1. CDR1 and CDR2 from the germline V gene are MNHEY and SMNVEV (reference sequence). The CDR3 consists of 17 residues. The V and J ends lost 6 bases and 4 bases, in that order; junction bases with no gene match: 12. The CDR3 DNA sequence: TGTGCCAGCAGCCTACGGAGGGACAGGGGGCTTTTCTATGGCTACACCTTC. It encodes CASSLRRDRGLFYGYTF.

V gene TRBV5-1 combines with J gene TRBJ1-1; D is possibly TRBD1 (5 bases). The germline V gene has CDR1 SGHRS and CDR2 YFSETQ. Trimming took 0 bases from V and 3 from J, leaving 9 bases between them. CDR3 size: 14 residues. For the CDR3, the DNA is TGCGCCAGCAGCTTGGTGGGGCATGACACTGAAGCTTTCTTT. It is translated as CASSLVGHDTEAFF.

The CDR3 DNA follows: TGTGCCAGTACCAAGGCGGGGGCCTATAATTCACCCCTCCACTTT. Protein sequence: CASTKAGAYNSPLHF. This chain uses TRBV19 with TRBJ1-6, with TRBD1 as a possible D gene (5 bases). Trimming stripped 7 bases from V and 2 bases from J, with 12 bases between. This CDR3 spans 15 amino acids. Germline V CDR1 and CDR2: LNHDA, SQIVND (reference sequence).

A single count supports this clone. The rearrangement links TRBV19 to TRBJ1-2, with 10 nucleotides matching TRBD1. The length of the CDR3 is 16 residues. Germline V gene data show CDR1 as LNHDA and CDR2 as SQIVND (reference sequence). J lost 0 bases, V lost 5 bases, and 6 bases had no gene match. CDR3 protein: CASSDTGTGANYGYTF. The CDR3 nucleotides are TGTGCCAGTAGTGATACGGGGACAGGGGCTAACTATGGCTACACCTTC.

The V and J genes are TRBV3-1 (or the pseudogene TRBV3-2) and TRBJ2-5; 10 bases map to TRBD1. The CDR3 is 14 residues long. From germline, CDR1 is LGHDT and CDR2 YNNKEL (reference sequence). The trim removed 9 bases at V and 4 bases at J, leaving 8 bases unmatched. This chain's CDR3 is CASSIRDRGETQYF. In DNA, the CDR3 is TGTGCCAGTTCAATTCGGGACAGGGGAGAGACCCAGTACTTC.

With regard to this clone: An end of the junction does not agree with germline; a read error may underlie this. The CDR3 region has the DNA TGCGCGACGTCCGGGAGAACGAATGAGCAGTTCTTC. Protein product: CATSGRTNEQFF. J is TRBJ2-1 and V is TRBV11-3; the D gene is possibly TRBD2 (6 bases). The germline V gene encodes CDR1 SGHNT and CDR2 YENEEA. The CDR3 covers 12 residues.

The chain combines TRBV27 with TRBJ2-3; TRBD1 agrees at 7 bases. Trimming took 3 bases from V and 4 from J; bases not matched to a gene: 7. The CDR3 has 15 residues. Germline lookup yields CDR1 MNHEY and CDR2 SMNVEV (reference sequence). This CDR3 reads CASSLWKGGADTQYF. CDR3 nucleotide sequence: TGTGCCAGCAGTTTGTGGAAAGGGGGCGCAGATACGCAGTATTTT.

V and J are TRBV5-5 and TRBJ1-1; D gene ambiguous. The CDR3 runs 16 residues. Germline V gene lookup returns CDR1 SGHKS and CDR2 YYEKEE (reference sequence). Deletions cut 2 bases from V and 4 bases from J, with 18 bases between. The CDR3 DNA is TGTGCCAGCAGCTTCTTCGGAGGAGGAGGGTCCACTGAAGCTTTCTTT. It yields the protein CASSFFGGGGSTEAFF.

V is TRBV7-9 and J is TRBJ2-4; 8 nucleotides agree with TRBD1. Unmatched junction bases numbered 10, after V lost 5 bases and J lost 4 bases. The length of the CDR3 is 16 residues. Germline lookup yields CDR1 SEHNR and CDR2 FQNEAQ (reference sequence). The CDR3 sequence is CASSLPQGATKNIQYF. The CDR3 nucleotides are TGTGCCAGCAGCCTACCTCAGGGGGCGACAAAAAACATTCAGTACTTC.

V gene TRBV5-1 combines with J gene TRBJ2-5; tentative D call: TRBD2 (8 bases). CDR3 length equals 14 residues. The V end was cut by 4 bases, the J end by 5 bases, with 15 bases between. Germline V gene data show CDR1 as SGHRS and CDR2 as YFSETQ. The CDR3 reads CASSPGRGRETQYF. The DNA for the CDR3 is TGCGCCAGCAGCCCCGGGAGGGGGCGGGAGACCCAGTACTTC.

The J gene is TRBJ1-4, the V gene TRBV6-2 or TRBV6-3; 7 bases are shared with TRBD1. CDR3 length equals 16 residues. J gave up 6 bases and V 2 bases, and 9 bases lay outside the gene matches. Germline CDR1 and CDR2: MNHEY and SVGEGT. The CDR3 DNA reads as TGTGCCAGCAGTTACCCGACAGGGAGAGAGGATGAAAAACTGTTTTTT. Translated, it gives CASSYPTGREDEKLFF.

V gene TRBV29-1 combines with J gene TRBJ2-7, with TRBD2 matching 8 bases. Germline V CDR1 and CDR2: SQVTM, ANQGSEA. The CDR3 sequence is 12 residues long. V lost 7 bases and J lost 3; bases outside the gene matches: 5. DNA of the CDR3: TGCAGCGCGACTAGCGAGAACTACGAGCAGTACTTC. It encodes CSATSENYEQYF.

In this sample, this clone turned up a few times. V and J are TRBV9 and TRBJ1-2, with D possibly matching TRBD1 (5 bases). CDR3 length: 12 residues. CDR1 and CDR2 from the germline V gene are SGDLS and YYNGEE. V lost 2 bases and J lost 6, with 8 bases in between. CDR3 bases: TGTGCCAGCAGCGTGGACACACATGGCTACACCTTC. This sequence encodes CASSVDTHGYTF.

CDR3 coding DNA: TGTGCCAGCAGTTACTCAGGGCAGGGCGAAAAACTGTTTTTT. Protein product: CASSYSGQGEKLFF. This rearrangement joins TRBV6-5 to TRBJ1-4, with D possibly being TRBD1 (5 bases). Trimming removed 0 bases from V and 8 bases from J, with 10 bases in between. The CDR3 covers 14 residues. Germline V gives CDR1 MNHEY, CDR2 SVGAGI.

The chain uses TRBV12-5 and TRBJ2-7; perhaps TRBD1 as D (6 bases). V was shortened by 5 bases and J by 2 bases, with 13 bases between the two germline ends. Germline V gene lookup returns CDR1 LGHNT and CDR2 FRNRAP. The CDR3 runs 14 residues. The CDR3 loop is CASGDDRPPYEQYF. The DNA of the CDR3 is TGTGCTAGTGGTGACGACAGGCCCCCCTACGAGCAGTACTTC.

The chain employs TRBV30 and TRBJ1-1; TRBD1 matches at 8 bases. The CDR3 extends over 14 amino acids. V dropped 0 bases and J dropped 5; count of bases not matched to a gene: 5. Germline V lookup: CDR1 GTSNPN, CDR2 SVGIG (reference sequence). Here the CDR3 reads CAWSVTGGGTEAFF. CDR3 DNA sequence: TGTGCCTGGAGTGTAACAGGGGGAGGAACTGAAGCTTTCTTT.

This clone was seen once. The chain couples TRBV7-8 to TRBJ1-6, with D tentatively TRBD1 (6 bases). With 2 bases removed from V and 6 bases from J, the gap between germline ends came to 14 bases. There are 16 residues in the CDR3. CDR1 is SGHVS and CDR2 is FQNEAQ in the germline V gene. CDR3 region: CASSLMAGAINSPLHF. As DNA, the CDR3 is TGTGCCAGCAGCTTAATGGCAGGGGCCATTAATTCACCCCTCCACTTT.

The gene calls are TRBV5-6 and TRBJ1-6; 9 bases agree with TRBD1. Germline V gene lookup returns CDR1 SGHDT and CDR2 YYEEEE. The trim removed 5 bases at V and 9 bases at J, leaving 9 bases unmatched. This CDR3 contains 15 residues. The CDR3 bases are TGTGCCAGCAGTGCCGGCACAGGGGGCAGTTCACCCCTCCACTTT. Encoded protein: CASSAGTGGSSPLHF.

The chain is built from TRBV27 and TRBJ1-6; 7 bases fit TRBD1. Germline trimming cut 6 bases from V and 7 bases from J; bases unmatched to any gene: 6. CDR1 MNHEY and CDR2 SMNVEV come from the germline V gene (reference sequence). The CDR3 is made up of 14 amino acids. The CDR3 DNA reads TGTGCCAGCAGAGCCGGGACAGTGAATTCACCCCTCCACTTT. Its translation: CASRAGTVNSPLHF.

This rearrangement joins TRBV11-2 to TRBJ1-3; no definite D call. The CDR3 is 17 residues long. CDR1 SGHAT and CDR2 FQNNGV come from the germline V gene. Trimming took 7 bases from V and 0 from J, leaving 19 bases between them. The CDR3 DNA follows: TGTGCCAGCACCCCCGCGGGTCGGGGTTACTCTGGAAACACCATATATTTT. This codes for CASTPAGRGYSGNTIYF.